The next 2 T cell receptor beta chains were all read from a single sample in a study of early T cells in non-severe SARS-CoV-2 infection (dated by TCRdb to the early 2020s). Receptors were amplified or captured by 5' RACE. The sequencer was a NextSeq 500. Clones were called with MiXCR by TCRdb after fastp trimmed the public reads at Q25, and only in-frame beta chains were retained. Duplicate CDR3 protein sequences are folded into a single record with the most common DNA and genes. This sample has about 48,000 distinct CDR3 sequences in its table, and approximately 9.4% of those were observed once. Of the sample, about 8% falls within the top ten clones. The sample taken for sequencing was whole blood. These receptors all come from an adult who was a healthcare worker with PCR-confirmed SARS-CoV-2 infection or an uninfected control (not recorded which).

This clonotype was seen ten or more times. The chain links TRBV20-1 to TRBJ2-7; 7 positions agree with TRBD1. V was pared by 5 bases and J by 6 bases, with 13 bases of the junction left unmatched. This CDR3 region has 14 residues. CDR1 is DFQATT and CDR2 is SNEGSKA in the germline V gene (reference sequence). CDR3 sequence: CSALLGLPGGEQYF. In DNA, the CDR3 is TGCAGTGCTCTCCTGGGCCTCCCAGGGGGCGAGCAGTACTTC.

V gene TRBV28 combines with J gene TRBJ1-2, with a tentative D call TRBD1 (5 bases). Germline V gene lookup returns CDR1 MDHEN and CDR2 SYDVKM. CDR3 length: 13 residues. V was cut by 5 bases and J by 8 bases, with 15 bases left in between. For the CDR3, the DNA is TGTGCCAGCAGTGCTGACAGCCTGGGAGGCTACACCTTC. Translation: CASSADSLGGYTF.